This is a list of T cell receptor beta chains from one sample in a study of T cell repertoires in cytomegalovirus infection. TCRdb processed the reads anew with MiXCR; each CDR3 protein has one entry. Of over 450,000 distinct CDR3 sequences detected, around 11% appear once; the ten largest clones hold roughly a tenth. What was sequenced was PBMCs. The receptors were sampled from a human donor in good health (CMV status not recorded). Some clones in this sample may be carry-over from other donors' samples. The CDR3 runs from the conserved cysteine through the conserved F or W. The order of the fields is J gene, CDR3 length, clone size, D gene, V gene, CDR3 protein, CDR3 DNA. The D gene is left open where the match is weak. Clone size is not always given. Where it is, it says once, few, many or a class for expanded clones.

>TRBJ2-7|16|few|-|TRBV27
CASSPLTRTETYEQYF
TGTGCCAGCAGTCCCCTCACTCGGACAGAAACCTACGAGCAGTACTTC
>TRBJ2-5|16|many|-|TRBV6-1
CASSEGERLIQETQYF
TGTGCCAGCAGTGAGGGGGAACGGCTGATCCAAGAGACCCAGTACTTC
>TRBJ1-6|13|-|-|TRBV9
CASTQGGASPLHF
TGTGCCAGCACCCAGGGAGGGGCTTCACCCCTCCACTTT
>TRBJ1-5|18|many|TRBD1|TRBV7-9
CASSLSSSGTGFNQPQHF
TGTGCCAGCAGCTTATCTTCGTCCGGGACAGGATTCAATCAGCCCCAGCATTTT
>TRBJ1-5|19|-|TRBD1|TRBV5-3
CASGATGDRGLRGNQPQHF
TGTGCCAGCGGCGCCACCGGGGACAGGGGCCTTAGGGGCAATCAGCCCCAGCATTTT
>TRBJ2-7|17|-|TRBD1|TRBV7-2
CASRLMTGGHSSYEHYF
TGTGCCAGCCGCTTAATGACAGGGGGCCATAGCTCCTACGAGCATTACTTC
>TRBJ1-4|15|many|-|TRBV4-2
CASSQTIEISGKLFF
TGTGCCAGCAGCCAAACCATTGAGATCTCTGGAAAACTGTTTTTT
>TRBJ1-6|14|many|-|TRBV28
CASSLAGPNSPLHF
TGTGCCAGCAGTTTAGCAGGGCCTAATTCACCCCTCCACTTT
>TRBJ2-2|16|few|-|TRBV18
CASSPLSTANTGELFF
TGTGCCAGCTCACCCCTATCCACCGCCAACACCGGGGAGCTGTTTTTT
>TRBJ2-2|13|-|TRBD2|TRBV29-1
CSGGLAATGELFF
TGCAGCGGGGGTCTAGCGGCCACCGGGGAGCTGTTTTTT
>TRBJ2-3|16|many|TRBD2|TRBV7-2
CASSFLLASSTDTQYF
TGTGCCAGCAGCTTCCTACTAGCGTCTAGCACAGATACGCAGTATTTT
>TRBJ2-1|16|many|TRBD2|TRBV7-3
CASSSSGGTAMDEQFF
TGTGCCAGCAGCTCAAGCGGGGGGACAGCTATGGATGAGCAGTTCTTC
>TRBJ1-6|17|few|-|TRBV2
CASSERWPSSYNSPLHF
TGTGCCAGCAGTGAACGGTGGCCCAGCTCCTATAATTCACCCCTCCACTTT
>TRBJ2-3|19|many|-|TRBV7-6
CASSPRAAFTKPSTDTQYF
TGTGCCAGCAGCCCCAGGGCCGCTTTCACTAAACCTAGCACAGATACGCAGTATTTT
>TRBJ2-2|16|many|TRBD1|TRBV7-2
CASSFGTGINTGELFF
TGTGCCAGCAGCTTTGGGACAGGGATCAACACCGGGGAGCTGTTTTTT
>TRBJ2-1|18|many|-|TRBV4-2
CASSQDGGTLSSYNEQFF
TGTGCCAGCAGCCAAGATGGCGGGACATTGAGCTCCTACAATGAGCAGTTCTTC
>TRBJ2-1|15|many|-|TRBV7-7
CASSLGSGRYNEQFF
TGTGCCAGCAGCTTAGGGTCAGGGAGGTACAATGAGCAGTTCTTC
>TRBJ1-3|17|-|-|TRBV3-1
CASSQDLRRHPGNTIYF
TGTGCCAGCAGCCAAGATCTTCGGCGGCACCCTGGAAACACCATATATTTT
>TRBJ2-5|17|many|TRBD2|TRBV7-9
CASSSPRAGGPQETQYF
TGTGCCAGCAGCTCCCCCAGAGCGGGAGGTCCTCAAGAGACCCAGTACTTC
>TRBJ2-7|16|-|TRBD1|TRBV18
CASSPTTGTGGAEQYF
TGTGCCAGCTCACCGACGACCGGGACAGGGGGCGCCGAGCAGTACTTC
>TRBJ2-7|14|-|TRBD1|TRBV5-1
CASSLVAGGAEQYF
TGCGCCAGCAGCTTGGTGGCAGGGGGCGCCGAGCAGTACTTC
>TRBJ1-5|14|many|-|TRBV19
CASSIVWGPQPQHF
TGTGCCAGTAGTATAGTATGGGGGCCACAGCCCCAGCATTTT
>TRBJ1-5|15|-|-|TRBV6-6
CASGADSNSNQPQHF
TGTGCCAGCGGAGCAGACAGCAATAGCAATCAGCCCCAGCATTTT
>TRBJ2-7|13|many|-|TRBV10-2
CASSEGTFYEQYF
TGCGCCAGCAGTGAGGGAACCTTCTACGAGCAGTACTTC
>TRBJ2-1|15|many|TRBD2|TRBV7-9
CASSDRLAGKNEQFF
TGTGCCAGCAGCGACCGACTAGCGGGTAAGAATGAGCAGTTCTTC
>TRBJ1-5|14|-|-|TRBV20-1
CSACAGQGYQPQHF
TGCAGTGCTTGCGCGGGGCAGGGTTATCAGCCCCAGCATTTT
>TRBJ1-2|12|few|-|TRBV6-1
CASLLKGVGYTF
TGTGCCAGCCTTCTTAAGGGGGTTGGCTACACCTTC
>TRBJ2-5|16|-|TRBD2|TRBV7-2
CASSPAGSGIRETQYF
TGTGCCAGCAGCCCGGCTGGTAGCGGGATAAGGGAGACCCAGTACTTC
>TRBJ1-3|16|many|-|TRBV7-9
CASSFGHDSSGNTIYF
TGTGCCAGCAGCTTTGGCCACGATTCCTCTGGAAACACCATATATTTT
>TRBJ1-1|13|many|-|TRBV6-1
CASSVRENTEAFF
TGTGCCAGCAGTGTCCGGGAGAACACTGAAGCTTTCTTT
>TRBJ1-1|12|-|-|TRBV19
CASTLGGKGAFF
TGTGCCAGTACCCTGGGGGGGAAAGGAGCTTTCTTT
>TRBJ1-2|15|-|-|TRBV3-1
CASSPFAANRYGYTF
TGTGCCAGCAGCCCTTTTGCGGCCAATCGCTATGGCTACACCTTC
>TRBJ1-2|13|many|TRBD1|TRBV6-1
CASRETGVYGYTF
TGTGCCAGCAGGGAGACAGGGGTCTACGGCTACACCTTC
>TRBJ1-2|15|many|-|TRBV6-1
CASSSSGGLIYGYTF
TGTGCCAGCAGTTCGAGCGGTGGACTGATCTATGGCTACACCTTC
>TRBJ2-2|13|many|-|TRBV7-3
CASSFLGTGELFF
TGTGCCAGCAGCTTTCTGGGCACCGGGGAGCTGTTTTTT
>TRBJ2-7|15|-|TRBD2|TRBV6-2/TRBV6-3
CASSYGTSGIWEQYF
TGTGCCAGCAGTTACGGGACTAGCGGGATCTGGGAGCAGTACTTC
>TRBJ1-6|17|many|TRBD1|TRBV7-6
CASSETPGTGVNSPLHF
TGTGCCAGCAGCGAAACACCGGGGACAGGGGTTAATTCACCCCTCCACTTT
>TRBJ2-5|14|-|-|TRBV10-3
CAISAGAGQETQYF
TGTGCCATCAGTGCCGGGGCAGGCCAAGAGACCCAGTACTTC
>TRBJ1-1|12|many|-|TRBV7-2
CASSLVRRGAFF
TGTGCCAGCAGCTTAGTGCGGCGGGGGGCTTTCTTT
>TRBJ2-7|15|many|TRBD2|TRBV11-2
CASSFSSGGRYEQYF
TGTGCCAGCAGCTTCTCTAGCGGGGGGAGATACGAGCAGTACTTC
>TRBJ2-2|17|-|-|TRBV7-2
CASSLSRRLANTGELFF
TGTGCCAGCAGCTTATCCCGACGCCTCGCGAACACCGGGGAGCTGTTTTTT
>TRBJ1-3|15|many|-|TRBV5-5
CASSLEGDSGNTIYF
TGTGCCAGCAGCTTGGAGGGGGACTCTGGAAACACCATATATTTT
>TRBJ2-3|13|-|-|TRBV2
CASSGQQQDTQYF
TGTGCCAGCAGTGGACAGCAGCAGGATACGCAGTATTTT
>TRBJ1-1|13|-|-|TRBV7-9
CASSFRGATKAFF
TGTGCCAGCAGCTTTCGGGGGGCGACTAAAGCTTTCTTT
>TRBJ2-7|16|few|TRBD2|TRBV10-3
CAISERGSGRSGEQYF
TGTGCCATCAGTGAGAGAGGTAGCGGGAGGTCGGGGGAGCAGTACTTC
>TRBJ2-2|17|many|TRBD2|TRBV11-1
CASSLIASGLRAGELFF
TGTGCCAGCAGCTTAATCGCTAGCGGACTTAGGGCCGGGGAGCTGTTTTTT
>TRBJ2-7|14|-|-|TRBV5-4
CASSLDQGPREQYF
TGTGCCAGCAGCTTAGACCAGGGTCCAAGGGAGCAGTACTTC
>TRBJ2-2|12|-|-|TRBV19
CASRPFFGELFF
TGTGCCAGTAGGCCCTTTTTTGGGGAGCTGTTTTTT